What follows are 16 T cell receptor beta chains derived from one specimen sequenced in a study of blood T cell repertoires in COVID-19. Sequencing was performed with immunoSEQ multiplex PCR; in TCRdb, only in-frame clones are kept and a portion is missing. This sample carries 150,000 to 200,000 clones, roughly nine tenths of them seen once, and the ten largest clones take 2.5% to 3%. Material: peripheral blood. These receptors were collected from a man in his sixties with acute or convalescent COVID-19.

The rearrangement uses TRBV29-1 and TRBJ2-5, with D maybe TRBD2 (6 bases). Germline CDR1 reads SQVTM; CDR2 reads ANQGSEA. V was clipped by 6 bases and J by 2 bases, with 25 bases between them. This CDR3 is 17 amino acids long. CDR3 coding DNA: TGCAGCGTGAACCGGGGACTTTACCACCGTAATCAAGAGACCCAGTACTTC. It is translated as CSVNRGLYHRNQETQYF.

CDR3 loop: CASTQDVGGLIYTQYF. Written as DNA, the CDR3 is TGTGCCAGCACCCAGGACGTGGGGGGGCTAATATATACGCAGTATTTT. V is TRBV27 and J is TRBJ2-3; tentative D call: TRBD2 (7 bases). V was trimmed by 7 bases and J by 7 bases, leaving 24 bases between them. Germline V CDR1 and CDR2: MNHEY, SMNVEV (reference sequence). The CDR3 length is 16 residues.

This rearrangement joins TRBV4-1 to TRBJ2-4; D may be TRBD1 (6 bases). The CDR3 has 19 residues. V was shortened by 1 base and J by 7 bases, with 26 bases between the two germline ends. In germline, CDR1 is MGHRA, CDR2 YSYEKL. This chain's CDR3 is CASSQAPSSTYRVGNIQYF. In DNA, the CDR3 is TGCGCCAGCAGCCAAGCCCCCTCTAGTACGTACAGGGTAGGGAACATTCAGTACTTC.

This clone was seen only once. The chain joins TRBV7-8 to TRBJ2-5, with no clear D. Trimming removed 1 base at V and 1 base at J, with 19 bases between. There are 18 residues in the CDR3. Germline loops: CDR1 SGHVS, CDR2 FQNEAQ. The CDR3 coding sequence is TGTGCCAGCAGCTTAGGCTTATCGTTTGCACAGATCCAAGAGACCCAGTACTTC. Encoded protein: CASSLGLSFAQIQETQYF.

This clone was observed a single time. This chain joins TRBV6-5 and TRBJ2-7; 9 bases are a match to TRBD1. The CDR3 contains 14 residues. The V gene end was trimmed by 2 bases and the J gene end by 3 bases; junction bases not matched to a gene: 2. The V gene's germline CDR1 is MNHEY and CDR2 SVGAGI. The CDR3, as DNA: TGTGCCAGCAGTTACAGGGGACAGGGCTACGAGCAGTACTTC. Protein product: CASSYRGQGYEQYF.

The J gene is TRBJ2-1, the V gene TRBV6-1; TRBD1 matches at 8 bases. J gave up 6 bases and V 3 bases, and 4 bases lay outside the gene matches. CDR3 length: 14 amino acids. Germline lookup yields CDR1 MNHNS and CDR2 SASEGT. For the CDR3, the DNA is TGTGCCAGCAGTGACAGGGGGCTTTCCAATGAGCAGTTCTTC. The encoded protein is CASSDRGLSNEQFF.

The chain links TRBV12-2 to TRBJ2-1; the D call in the table, TRBD1, was not verified against the DNA. TRBV12-2 is a recognized pseudogene. This CDR3 has 13 amino acids. The CDR3 is CASPILRGNEQFF. The CDR3 nucleotides read TGTGCAAGTCCCATACTTAGGGGAAATGAGCAGTTCTTC.

Many counts were recorded for this clone. This chain joins TRBV5-6 and TRBJ2-7, with 8 positions matching TRBD1. This CDR3 is 14 amino acids long. Germline trimming cut 3 bases from V and 3 bases from J; bases unmatched to any gene: 5. Germline V gene lookup returns CDR1 SGHDT and CDR2 YYEEEE. Written as DNA, the CDR3 is TGTGCCAGCAGCTACCCTACAGGGGGCTACGAGCAGTACTTC. This translates into CASSYPTGGYEQYF.

The CDR3 DNA sequence: TGTGCCTGCCGACTAGCGGGGTCGAAAAACATTCAGTACTTC. Translating it yields CACRLAGSKNIQYF. The rearrangement joins TRBV30 to TRBJ2-4; the match to TRBD2 covers 11 bases. This CDR3 has 14 residues. The germline gives CDR1 GTSNPN, CDR2 SVGIG (reference sequence). V shed 6 bases, J shed 4 bases, and the junction held 5 bases outside the gene matches. Full variable domain (rest looked up from reference TRBV30 and TRBJ2-4): SQTIHQWPATLVQPVGSPLSLECTVEGTSNPNLYWYRQAAGRGLQLLFYSVGIGQISSEVPQNLSASRPQDRQFILSSKKLLLSDSGFYLCACRLAGSKNIQYFGAGTRLSVL.

The chain joins TRBV6-5 to TRBJ2-1; 16 bases map to TRBD2. Germline-derived CDR1 and CDR2 are MNHEY and SVGAGI. The V segment lost 0 bases and the J segment 13 bases; nucleotides outside the gene matches: 3. This CDR3 spans 15 amino acids. The CDR3, as DNA: TGTGCCAGCAGTTACTCGGGACTAGCGGGGGGGCATCAGTTCTTC. This encodes CASSYSGLAGGHQFF.

The chain carries TRBV19 and TRBJ1-2; perhaps TRBD1 as D (6 bases). CDR1 is LNHDA and CDR2 is SQIVND in the germline V gene (reference sequence). The CDR3 spans 13 residues. Deletions cut 6 bases from V and 6 bases from J, with 14 bases between. The DNA for the CDR3 is TGTGCCAGTAGGGGGAACAGGGACCATGGCTACACCTTC. Protein sequence: CASRGNRDHGYTF.

V usage is TRBV5-6 and J usage is TRBJ1-6, with no clear D. The CDR3 is made up of 17 amino acids. The germline V gene encodes CDR1 SGHDT and CDR2 YYEEEE. V lost 3 bases, J lost 0 bases, and 13 bases lay in between. This CDR3 reads CASSSVLGSSYNSPLHF. The CDR3 DNA reads as TGTGCCAGCAGCTCCGTCTTAGGGAGCTCCTATAATTCACCCCTCCACTTT.

The J gene is TRBJ2-7, the V gene TRBV11-2; 8 nucleotides align to TRBD1. This CDR3 has 15 amino acids. The J segment lost 2 bases and the V segment lost 1 base, leaving 4 bases of the junction unmatched. Germline-derived CDR1 and CDR2 are SGHAT and FQNNGV. The CDR3 loop is CASSLGQGQAYEQYF. The CDR3 DNA is TGTGCCAGCAGCTTAGGACAGGGGCAGGCCTACGAGCAGTACTTC.

This chain uses TRBV3-1 (or the pseudogene TRBV3-2) with TRBJ2-4; possibly TRBD1 for D (5 bases). The V end lost 0 bases, the J end lost 8 bases, and 14 bases lay between the germline ends. The CDR3 extends over 15 amino acids. Germline V gives CDR1 LGHDT, CDR2 YNNKEL (reference sequence). The CDR3 DNA follows: TGTGCCAGCAGCCAAGATTCAGGGAATGTTGACATTCAGTACTTC. This sequence encodes CASSQDSGNVDIQYF.

This chain links TRBV24-1 with TRBJ1-2; 7 bases fit TRBD1. The CDR3 consists of 14 residues. Germline V gives CDR1 KGHDR, CDR2 SFDVKD. V lost 3 bases to trimming and J lost 11 bases; unmatched junction nucleotides: 11. CDR3 in DNA: TGTGCCACCAGTGATCCCCGACAGGGTAGAAGGTACACCTTC. It translates to CATSDPRQGRRYTF.

The rearrangement joins TRBV6-6 to TRBJ1-6; D remains unclear. V shed 2 bases and J shed 7 bases, with 15 bases lying between them. Germline V CDR1 and CDR2: MNHNY, SVGAGI (reference sequence). The CDR3 has 16 amino acids. Written as DNA, the CDR3 is TGTGCCAGCAGTTACCCGGGGTTGGGTCTAAATTCACCCCTCCACTTT. This encodes CASSYPGLGLNSPLHF.